This TCR beta chain stems from a study of T cell repertoires in cytomegalovirus infection. This clonotype was picked up a small number of times. TCRdb reprocessed the reads with MiXCR, giving one entry per CDR3 protein. The sample carries 150,000 to 200,000 distinct CDR3 sequences, approximately 17% recorded once. The CDR3 totals 15 residues. V dropped 0 bases and J dropped 5; count of bases not matched to a gene: 5. Germline loops: CDR1 SGDLS, CDR2 YYNGEE. The sequence was obtained from a human donor in good health (CMV status not recorded). Some clones in this sample may be carry-over from other donors' samples. V and J are TRBV9 and TRBJ2-1; 7 bases map to TRBD2. The material sequenced was CD8+ T cells from PBMCs. The CDR3 nucleotides are TGTGCCAGCAGCGTAGGAGGGAGGGTGGACAATGAGCAGTTCTTC. This gives the protein CASSVGGRVDNEQFF.